This T cell receptor beta chain was recovered during a study of blood T cell repertoires in COVID-19. Authors' methods: The authors estimated nucleated cell counts from reference gene primer amplification. TCRdb's table, derived via immunoSEQ multiplex PCR, lists solely in-frame clones and lacks some. That table furnishes V, J and clone size, whereas the DNA furnished D and trimming. The table has about 130,000 clones, 79% seen once. Trimming cost V 0 bases and J 5 bases, with 19 bases left between them. The germline CDR1 and CDR2 sequences are SGHTS and YDEGEE. The CDR3 sequence is 17 residues long. In Seattle, patients joined the study during active infection and were tracked longitudinally.

Sequenced sample: peripheral blood. The receptor's source is a woman in her 70s with COVID-19, enrolled during active disease. J is TRBJ2-3 and V is TRBV5-8; D may be TRBD1 (6 bases). This chain's CDR3 is CASSLALGQGNGDTQYF. For the CDR3, the DNA is TGTGCCAGCAGCTTGGCCCTGGGCCAGGGGAATGGAGATACGCAGTATTTT.